These T cell receptor beta chains were read from a single sample in a study of blood T cell repertoires in COVID-19. Using immunoSEQ multiplex PCR, the repertoire was profiled, and TCRdb retains in-frame clones only, with some absent. The data show approximately 200,000 clones, with roughly 80% seen just once and around 15% held by the top ten. Sequenced material: peripheral blood. The receptors come from a man aged 60 to 75 with active or convalescent COVID-19. CDR3s include the opening cysteine and the closing phenylalanine or tryptophan. D genes are given only for firm matches. Not every row has a clone size; where given, it reads once, few, many or a size class.

TRBV30,.,TRBJ1-4,TRBD1,TGTGCCTGGGGGGCGACAGGGGGCCCACTGTTTTTT,CAWGATGGPLFF
TRBV14,once,TRBJ1-3,.,TGTGCCAGCAGCAAGAGGGCAGGCGTCTCTGGAAACACCATATATTTT,CASSKRAGVSGNTIYF
TRBV2,.,TRBJ2-5,.,TGTGCCACTACAGGGACCCAAGAGACCCAGTACTTC,CATTGTQETQYF
TRBV13,.,TRBJ2-1,.,TGTGCCAGCAGCTCCCTCGGGGGCAATGAGCAGTTCTTC,CASSSLGGNEQFF
TRBV7-8,.,TRBJ1-2,TRBD1,TGTGCCAGCAGCTTAAAACAGGGGGCGGTCTATGGCTACACCTTC,CASSLKQGAVYGYTF
TRBV7-9,.,TRBJ2-2,.,TGTGCCAGCAGCCCAGGGGAGTATGCCGGGGAGCTGTTTTTT,CASSPGEYAGELFF
TRBV7-9,.,TRBJ1-1,TRBD1,TGTGCCAGCAGCGAGGGGGCGCGAAAAAAAGGAGGCACTGAAGCTTTCTTT,CASSEGARKKGGTEAFF
TRBV7-2,.,TRBJ2-1,TRBD2,TGTGCCAGCAGCTTAGGAGGAGGGAGGGCCAATAATGAGCAGTTCTTC,CASSLGGGRANNEQFF
TRBV6-1,once,TRBJ1-1,.,TGTGCCAGCAGTCCTCAGGGATATACTGAAGCTTTCTTT,CASSPQGYTEAFF
TRBV9,.,TRBJ2-1,TRBD2,TGTGCCAGCAGCGTAGAGGCTAGCGGGATCTACAATGAGCAGTTCTTC,CASSVEASGIYNEQFF
TRBV29-1,.,TRBJ2-7,.,TGCAGCGTTGGCATGGCGGTGTCGGCGGACGAGCAGTACTTC,CSVGMAVSADEQYF
TRBV5-1,.,TRBJ1-5,TRBD1,TGCGCCAGCAGCAATACAGGGGGCAAGAATCAGCCCCAGCATTTT,CASSNTGGKNQPQHF
TRBV6-5,.,TRBJ1-1,TRBD1,TGTGCCAGCGGCCCGAGGCAGGGGGACACTGAAGCTTTCTTT,CASGPRQGDTEAFF
TRBV3-1/TRBV3-2,.,TRBJ2-3,TRBD2,TGTGCCAGCAGCCCCTTACCGACTAGCGGGCCTGGGGCAGATACGCAGTATTTT,CASSPLPTSGPGADTQYF
TRBV2,.,TRBJ1-5,.,TGTGCCAGCAGTGTAGAGAGGGATCAGCCCCAGCATTTT,CASSVERDQPQHF
TRBV28,many,TRBJ2-5,TRBD1,TGTGCCAGCAGTTTTACCGGGACAGGGGGCTGGGAGACCCAGTACTTC,CASSFTGTGGWETQYF
TRBV27,.,TRBJ2-7,TRBD1,TGTGCCAGCAGGCAGGACAGGTTTATGAGGGAGGAGCAGTACTTC,CASRQDRFMREEQYF
TRBV10-3,.,TRBJ2-6,.,TGTGCCATCAGGGAGGGAGACTCTGGGGCCAACGTCCTGACTTTC,CAIREGDSGANVLTF
TRBV28,once,TRBJ1-1,TRBD1,TGTGCCAGTCGCGGGACAGGGGTTGAAGCTTTCTTT,CASRGTGVEAFF
TRBV7-8,.,TRBJ2-6,.,TGTGCCAGCAGCTTAGCTGCGGGACCCGGGGCCAACGTCCTGACTTTC,CASSLAAGPGANVLTF
TRBV24-1,.,TRBJ2-2,.,TGTGCCACCAGTGATTTAGGGGGAAACGGCGGGGAGCTGTTTTTT,CATSDLGGNGGELFF
TRBV11-3,few,TRBJ2-2,.,TGTGCCAGCAGCTTAGGAGGGTTGACGAGGACCGGGGAGCTGTTTTTT,CASSLGGLTRTGELFF
TRBV5-5,.,TRBJ1-5,TRBD1,TGTGCCAGCAGCTCTCGACAGGGCAGTCAGCCCCAGCATTTT,CASSSRQGSQPQHF
TRBV6-1,once,TRBJ1-1,.,TGTGCCAGCAGTGAAAGTTACAGTGAAGCTTTCTTT,CASSESYSEAFF
TRBV11-3,.,TRBJ2-5,.,TGTGCCAGCAGCCCCGGGGGACGGGAGACCCAGTACTTC,CASSPGGRETQYF
TRBV6-5,.,TRBJ1-2,TRBD1,TGTGCCAGCAGTCGAGGACAGGGGGCTATTGGCTACACCTTC,CASSRGQGAIGYTF
TRBV7-8,.,TRBJ1-2,TRBD1,TGTGCCAGCAGCGCCATTAGACGGACAGGGGGCTTGTATGGCTACACCTTC,CASSAIRRTGGLYGYTF
TRBV2,.,TRBJ1-2,.,TGTGCCTCTCACAATGGGCCGGATGGCTACACCTTC,CASHNGPDGYTF
TRBV6-5,.,TRBJ2-3,.,TGTGCCAGCCGGAGCCCCACAGATACGCAGTATTTT,CASRSPTDTQYF
TRBV24-1,many,TRBJ2-2,.,TGTGCCACCAGGTGGCAGGATGACGGGGAGCTGTTTTTT,CATRWQDDGELFF
TRBV4-3,.,TRBJ2-2,TRBD1,TGCGCCAGCAGCTCGACAGGGGCCGGGGAGCTGTTTTTT,CASSSTGAGELFF
TRBV27,.,TRBJ1-2,.,TGTGCCAGCAAACAGGGCTATGGGTATGGCTACACCTTC,CASKQGYGYGYTF
TRBV15,.,TRBJ1-3,TRBD1,TGTGCCACCAGCAGAGATCCGGTGACAGGGGTCTCTGGAAACACCATATATTTT,CATSRDPVTGVSGNTIYF
TRBV10-3,few,TRBJ2-4,.,TGTGCCATCAGTGAGACCGCAGGTTTGGCCAAAAACATTCAGTACTTC,CAISETAGLAKNIQYF
TRBV4-2,.,TRBJ2-1,TRBD2,TGTGCCAGCAGGATGAGCGGGACCTCCTACAATGAGCAGTTCTTC,CASRMSGTSYNEQFF
TRBV14,.,TRBJ2-7,.,TGTGCCAGCAGCCCGGGGGGCGTCTACGAGCAGTACTTC,CASSPGGVYEQYF
TRBV19,.,TRBJ2-5,.,TGTGCCAGTAGTAACAGGGATCCAGAGACCCAGTACTTC,CASSNRDPETQYF
TRBV19,.,TRBJ2-3,TRBD1,TGTGCCAGTAGTCCCGGACAGGGGAGGAGTACAGATACGCAGTATTTT,CASSPGQGRSTDTQYF
TRBV28,.,TRBJ2-2,.,TGTGCCAGCAGTCAGGGGACCGGGGAGCTGTTTTTT,CASSQGTGELFF
TRBV5-5,once,TRBJ2-1,.,TGTGCCAGCAGCTTGGCGTATTTAGCCAGGGGCAATGAGCAGTTCTTC,CASSLAYLARGNEQFF
TRBV28,.,TRBJ1-3,.,TGTGCCAGCAGCTCCCAGGGGCAGGAAAACACCATATATTTT,CASSSQGQENTIYF
TRBV13,few,TRBJ2-1,TRBD2,TGTGCCAGCAGCTCCGAGGCGGGAGGGCTCTACAATGAGCAGTTCTTC,CASSSEAGGLYNEQFF